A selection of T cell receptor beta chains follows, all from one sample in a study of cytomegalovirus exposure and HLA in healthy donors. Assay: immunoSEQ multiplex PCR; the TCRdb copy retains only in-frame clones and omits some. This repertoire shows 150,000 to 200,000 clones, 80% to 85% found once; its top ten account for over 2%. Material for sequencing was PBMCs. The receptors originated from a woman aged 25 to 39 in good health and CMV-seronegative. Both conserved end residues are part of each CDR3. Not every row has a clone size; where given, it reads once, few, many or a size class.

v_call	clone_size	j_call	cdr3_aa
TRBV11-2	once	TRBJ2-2	CASSWRQGNTGELFF
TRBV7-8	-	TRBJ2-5	CASSRPSGSVQETQYF
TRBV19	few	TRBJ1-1	CASSISMDTEAFF
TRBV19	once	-	CASSIAGGISYEQYF
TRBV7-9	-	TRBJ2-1	CASSRSGQGFNEQFF
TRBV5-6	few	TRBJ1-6	CASSWQLGGSPLHF
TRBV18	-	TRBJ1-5	CASSPLNRGGNQPQHF
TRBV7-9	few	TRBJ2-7	CASSDPRDSPYEQYF
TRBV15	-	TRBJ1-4	CATSRDRQTNEKLFF
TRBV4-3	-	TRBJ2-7	CASSRRTAGRTYEQYF
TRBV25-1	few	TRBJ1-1	CASSEGGNTEAFF
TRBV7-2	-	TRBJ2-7	CASSWTTGPYEQYF
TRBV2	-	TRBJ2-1	CASGGLNYNEQFF
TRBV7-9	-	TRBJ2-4	CASSLVAGGPGNSQYF
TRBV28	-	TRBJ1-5	CASSSSLSYGQPQHF
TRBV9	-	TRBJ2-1	CASNQLTSFYNEQFF
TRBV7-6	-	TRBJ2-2	CASSPRLGVVANTGELFF
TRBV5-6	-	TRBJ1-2	CASSSPTEFYGYTF
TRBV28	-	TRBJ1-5	CASLGQGAEGNRPQHF